The source of this T cell receptor (beta chain) is a study of shared clonotypes between healthy human individuals. Libraries were prepared by immunoSEQ multiplex PCR; TCRdb keeps only in-frame clonotypes and omits some of them. The sample gives some 2,000,000 clones, roughly 94% of which show up once; 0.13% is in the top ten. The clonotype originates from a young man in good health. The sample was naive CD4+ T cells sorted from blood. Subset in this sample: CD45RA+ positively selected.

The CDR3 region has the DNA TGTGCCAGAAGCTTGGCTCCTAGCGGGGGTCAAAACAATGAGCAGTTCTTC. Amino acids: CARSLAPSGGQNNEQFF. The chain carries TRBV5-3 and TRBJ2-1, with 10 positions matching TRBD2. TRBV5-3 carries the ORF label, with uncertain function. The junction had 8 bases not matched to a gene; V was cut back by 0 bases and J by 5 bases. CDR3 length: 17 amino acids.